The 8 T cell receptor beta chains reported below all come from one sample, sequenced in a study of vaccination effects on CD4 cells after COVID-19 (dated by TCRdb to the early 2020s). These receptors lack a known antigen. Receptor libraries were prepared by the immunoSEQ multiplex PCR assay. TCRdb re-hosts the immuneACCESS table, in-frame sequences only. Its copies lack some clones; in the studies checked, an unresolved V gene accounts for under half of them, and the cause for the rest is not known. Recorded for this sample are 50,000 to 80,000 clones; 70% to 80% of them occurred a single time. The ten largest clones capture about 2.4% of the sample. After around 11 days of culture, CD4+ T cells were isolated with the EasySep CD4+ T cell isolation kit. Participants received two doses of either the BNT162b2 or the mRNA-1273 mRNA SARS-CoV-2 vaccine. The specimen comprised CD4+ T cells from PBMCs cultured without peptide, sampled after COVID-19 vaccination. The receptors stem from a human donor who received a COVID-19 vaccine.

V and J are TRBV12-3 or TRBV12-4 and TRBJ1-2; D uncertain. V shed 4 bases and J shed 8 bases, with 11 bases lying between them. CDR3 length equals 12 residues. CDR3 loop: CASSSLAGGYTF. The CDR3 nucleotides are TGTGCCAGCAGTTCCCTCGCGGGCGGCTACACCTTC.

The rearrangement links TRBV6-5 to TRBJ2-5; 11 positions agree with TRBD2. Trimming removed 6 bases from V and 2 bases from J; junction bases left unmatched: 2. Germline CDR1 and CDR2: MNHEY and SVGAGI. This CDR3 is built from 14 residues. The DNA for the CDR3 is TGTGCCAGCAGGAGGACTAGCGGGCAAGAGACCCAGTACTTC. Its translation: CASRRTSGQETQYF.

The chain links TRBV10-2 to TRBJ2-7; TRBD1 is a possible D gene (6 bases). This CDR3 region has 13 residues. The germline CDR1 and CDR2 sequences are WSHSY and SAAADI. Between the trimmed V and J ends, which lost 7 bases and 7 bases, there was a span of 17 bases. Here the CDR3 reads CASTTGEKREQYV. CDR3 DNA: TGCGCCAGCACGACAGGCGAAAAAAGGGAGCAGTACGTC.

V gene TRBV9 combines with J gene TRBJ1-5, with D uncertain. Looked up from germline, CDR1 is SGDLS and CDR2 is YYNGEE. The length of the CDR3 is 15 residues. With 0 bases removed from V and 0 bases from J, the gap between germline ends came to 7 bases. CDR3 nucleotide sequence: TGTGCCAGCAGCGTAGGGTCGGTTAGCAATCAGCCCCAGCATTTT. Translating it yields CASSVGSVSNQPQHF.

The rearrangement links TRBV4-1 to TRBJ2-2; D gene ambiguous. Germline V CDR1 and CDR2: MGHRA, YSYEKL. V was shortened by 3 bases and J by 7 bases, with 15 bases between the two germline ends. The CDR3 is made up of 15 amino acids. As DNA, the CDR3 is TGCGCCAGCAGCCAGGGTCTAGTAACCCGCGGGGAGCTGTTTTTT. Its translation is CASSQGLVTRGELFF.

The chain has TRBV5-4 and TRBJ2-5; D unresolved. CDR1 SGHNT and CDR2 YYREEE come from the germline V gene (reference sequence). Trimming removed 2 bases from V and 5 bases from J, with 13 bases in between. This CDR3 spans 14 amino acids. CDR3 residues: CASSLGRVAETQYF. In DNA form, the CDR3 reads TGTGCCAGCAGCTTAGGAAGGGTCGCGGAGACCCAGTACTTC.

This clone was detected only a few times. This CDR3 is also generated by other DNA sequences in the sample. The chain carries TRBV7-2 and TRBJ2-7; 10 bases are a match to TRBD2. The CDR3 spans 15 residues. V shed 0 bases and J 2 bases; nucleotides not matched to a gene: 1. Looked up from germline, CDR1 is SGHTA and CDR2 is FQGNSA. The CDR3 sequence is CASSLAAGGPYEQYV. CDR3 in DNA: TGTGCCAGCAGCTTAGCAGCGGGGGGGCCCTACGAGCAGTACGTC.

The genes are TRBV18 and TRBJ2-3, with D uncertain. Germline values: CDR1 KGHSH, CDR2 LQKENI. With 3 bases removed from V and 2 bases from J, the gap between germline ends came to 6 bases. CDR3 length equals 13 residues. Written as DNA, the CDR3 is TGTGCCAGCTCACCGGGCACCACAGATACGCAGTATTTT. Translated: CASSPGTTDTQYF.